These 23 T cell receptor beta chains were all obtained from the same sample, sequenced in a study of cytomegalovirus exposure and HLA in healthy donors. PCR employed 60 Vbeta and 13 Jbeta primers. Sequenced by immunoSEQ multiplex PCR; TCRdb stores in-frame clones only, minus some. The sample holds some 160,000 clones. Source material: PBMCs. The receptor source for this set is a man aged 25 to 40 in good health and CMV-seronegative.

The CDR3 DNA follows: TGTGCCAGCAGTTCACAAACAGGACAGGGCCGCGGCGAGCAGTACTTC. This codes for CASSSQTGQGRGEQYF. The genes are TRBV28 and TRBJ2-7; 8 nucleotides agree with TRBD1. Germline V CDR1 and CDR2: MDHEN, SYDVKM. Germline trimming cut 4 bases from V and 6 bases from J; bases unmatched to any gene: 14. The CDR3 extends over 16 amino acids.

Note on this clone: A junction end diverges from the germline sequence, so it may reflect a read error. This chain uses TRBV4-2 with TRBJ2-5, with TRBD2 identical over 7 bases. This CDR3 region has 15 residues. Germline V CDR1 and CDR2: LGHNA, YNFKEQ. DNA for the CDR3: TGTGCCAGCAACCAAGTGGGACTGGGAGGGGAGACCCAGTACTTC. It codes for CASNQVGLGGETQYF.

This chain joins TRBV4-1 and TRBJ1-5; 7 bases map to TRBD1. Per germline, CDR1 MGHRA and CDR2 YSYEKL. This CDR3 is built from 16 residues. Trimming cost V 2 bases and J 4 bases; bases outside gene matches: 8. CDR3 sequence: CASSQNDRVGNQPQHF. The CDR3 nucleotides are TGCGCCAGCAGCCAAAACGACAGGGTAGGGAATCAGCCCCAGCATTTT.

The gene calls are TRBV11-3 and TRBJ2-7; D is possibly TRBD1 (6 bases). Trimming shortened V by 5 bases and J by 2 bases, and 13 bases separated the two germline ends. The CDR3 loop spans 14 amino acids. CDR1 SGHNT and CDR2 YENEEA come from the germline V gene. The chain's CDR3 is CASSQRTDTYEQYF. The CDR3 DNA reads TGTGCCAGCAGCCAGCGGACAGACACCTACGAGCAGTACTTC.

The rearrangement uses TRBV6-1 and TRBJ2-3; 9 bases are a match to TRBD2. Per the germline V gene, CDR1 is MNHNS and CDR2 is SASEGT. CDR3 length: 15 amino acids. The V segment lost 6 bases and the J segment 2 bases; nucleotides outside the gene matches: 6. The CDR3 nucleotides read TGTGCCAGCAGCCATAGCGGGAGAGCCACAGATACGCAGTATTTT. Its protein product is CASSHSGRATDTQYF.

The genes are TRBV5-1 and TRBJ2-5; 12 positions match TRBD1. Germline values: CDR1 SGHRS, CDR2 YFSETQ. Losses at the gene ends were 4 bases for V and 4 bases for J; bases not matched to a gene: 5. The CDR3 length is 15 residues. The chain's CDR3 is CASSPGTGGPETQYF. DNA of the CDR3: TGCGCCAGCAGCCCCGGGACAGGGGGCCCAGAGACCCAGTACTTC.

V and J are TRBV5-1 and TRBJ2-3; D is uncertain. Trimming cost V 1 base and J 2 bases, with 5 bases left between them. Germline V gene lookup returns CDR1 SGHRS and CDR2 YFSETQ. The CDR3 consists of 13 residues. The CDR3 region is CASSLLDTDTQYF. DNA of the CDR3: TGCGCCAGCAGCTTGTTAGACACAGATACGCAGTATTTT.

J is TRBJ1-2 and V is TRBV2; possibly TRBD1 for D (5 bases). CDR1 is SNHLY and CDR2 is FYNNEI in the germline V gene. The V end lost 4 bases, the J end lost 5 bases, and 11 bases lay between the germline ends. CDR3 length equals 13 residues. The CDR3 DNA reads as TGTGCCAGCAGTGCCGGGACTGTTTATGGCTACACCTTC. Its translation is CASSAGTVYGYTF.

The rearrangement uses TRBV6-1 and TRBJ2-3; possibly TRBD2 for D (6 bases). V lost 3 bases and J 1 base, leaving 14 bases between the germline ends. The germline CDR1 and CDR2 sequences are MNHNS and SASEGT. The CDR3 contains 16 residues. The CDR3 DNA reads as TGTGCCAGCAGTGATACCCGCGCTAGCGGCACAGATACGCAGTATTTT. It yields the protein CASSDTRASGTDTQYF.

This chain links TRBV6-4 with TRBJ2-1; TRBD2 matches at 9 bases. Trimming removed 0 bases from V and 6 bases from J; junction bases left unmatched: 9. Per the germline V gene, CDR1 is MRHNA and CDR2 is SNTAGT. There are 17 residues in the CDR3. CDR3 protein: CASSDSKGLAGPNEQFF. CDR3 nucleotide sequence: TGTGCCAGCAGTGACTCTAAGGGCCTAGCGGGGCCCAATGAGCAGTTCTTC.

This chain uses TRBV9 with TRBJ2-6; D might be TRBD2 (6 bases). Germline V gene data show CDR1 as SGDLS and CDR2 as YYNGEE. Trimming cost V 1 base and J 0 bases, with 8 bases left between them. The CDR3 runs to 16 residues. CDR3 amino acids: CASSVTGASGANVLTF. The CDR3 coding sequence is TGTGCCAGCAGCGTAACGGGAGCCTCTGGGGCCAACGTCCTGACTTTC.

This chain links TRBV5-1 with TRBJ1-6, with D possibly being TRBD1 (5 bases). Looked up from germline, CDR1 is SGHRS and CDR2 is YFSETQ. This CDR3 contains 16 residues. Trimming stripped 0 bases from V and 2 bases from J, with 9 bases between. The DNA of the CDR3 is TGCGCCAGCAGCTTGGGTCAGGGCGCCTATAATTCACCCCTCCACTTT. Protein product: CASSLGQGAYNSPLHF. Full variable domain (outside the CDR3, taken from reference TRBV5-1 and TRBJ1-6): KAGVTQTPRYLIKTRGQQVTLSCSPISGHRSVSWYQQTPGQGLQFLFEYFSETQRNKGNFPGRFSGRQFSNSRSEMNVSTLELGDSALYLCASSLGQGAYNSPLHFGNGTRLTVT.

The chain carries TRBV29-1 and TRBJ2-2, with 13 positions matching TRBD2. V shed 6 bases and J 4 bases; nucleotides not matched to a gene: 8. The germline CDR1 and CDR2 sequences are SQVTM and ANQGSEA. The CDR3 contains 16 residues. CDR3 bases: TGCAGCGTGAGGGCACTAGCGGGAGGGCCCACCGGGGAGCTGTTTTTT. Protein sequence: CSVRALAGGPTGELFF.

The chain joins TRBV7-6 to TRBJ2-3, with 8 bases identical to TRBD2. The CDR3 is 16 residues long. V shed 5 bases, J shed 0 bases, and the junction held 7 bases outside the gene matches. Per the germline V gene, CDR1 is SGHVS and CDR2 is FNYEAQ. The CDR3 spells CASSLLAGTSTDTQYF. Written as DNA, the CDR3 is TGTGCCAGCAGCCTTTTAGCGGGAACGAGCACAGATACGCAGTATTTT.

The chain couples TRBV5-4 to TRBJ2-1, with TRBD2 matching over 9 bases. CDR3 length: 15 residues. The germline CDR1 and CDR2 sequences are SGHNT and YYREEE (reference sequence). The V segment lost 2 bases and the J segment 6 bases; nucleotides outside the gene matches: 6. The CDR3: CASSLGLASVNEQFF. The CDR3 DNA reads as TGTGCCAGCAGCTTAGGACTAGCGTCGGTCAATGAGCAGTTCTTC.

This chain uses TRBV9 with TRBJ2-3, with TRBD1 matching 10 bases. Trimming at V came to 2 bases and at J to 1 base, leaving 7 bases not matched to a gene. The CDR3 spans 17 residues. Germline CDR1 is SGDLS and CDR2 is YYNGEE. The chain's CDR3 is CASSVGQGTRGTDTQYF. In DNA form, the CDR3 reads TGTGCCAGCAGCGTGGGACAGGGGACCCGGGGCACAGATACGCAGTATTTT.

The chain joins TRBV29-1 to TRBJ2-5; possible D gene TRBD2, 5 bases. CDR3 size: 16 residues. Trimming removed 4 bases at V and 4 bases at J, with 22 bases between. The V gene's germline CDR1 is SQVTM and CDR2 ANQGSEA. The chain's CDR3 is CSVGAISPGLRETQYF. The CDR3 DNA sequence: TGCAGCGTTGGCGCCATTTCTCCGGGGTTACGAGAGACCCAGTACTTC.

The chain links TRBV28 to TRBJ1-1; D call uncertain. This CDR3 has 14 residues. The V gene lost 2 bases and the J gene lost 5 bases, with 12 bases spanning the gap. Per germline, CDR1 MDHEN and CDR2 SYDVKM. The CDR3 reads CASSLLSARTEAFF. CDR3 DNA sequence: TGTGCCAGCAGTTTACTAAGCGCCAGAACTGAAGCTTTCTTT.

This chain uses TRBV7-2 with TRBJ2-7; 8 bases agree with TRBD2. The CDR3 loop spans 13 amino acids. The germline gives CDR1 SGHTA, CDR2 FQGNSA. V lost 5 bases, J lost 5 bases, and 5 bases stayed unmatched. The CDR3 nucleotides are TGTGCCAGCAGCCCCGGGGGGGGAGACGAGCAGTACTTC. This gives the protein CASSPGGGDEQYF.

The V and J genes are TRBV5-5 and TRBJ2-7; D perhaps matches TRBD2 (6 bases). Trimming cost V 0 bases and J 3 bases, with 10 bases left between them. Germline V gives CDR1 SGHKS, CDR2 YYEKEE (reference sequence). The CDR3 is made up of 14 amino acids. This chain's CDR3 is CASSLVGGLYEQYF. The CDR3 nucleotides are TGTGCCAGCAGCTTGGTGGGGGGACTCTACGAGCAGTACTTC.

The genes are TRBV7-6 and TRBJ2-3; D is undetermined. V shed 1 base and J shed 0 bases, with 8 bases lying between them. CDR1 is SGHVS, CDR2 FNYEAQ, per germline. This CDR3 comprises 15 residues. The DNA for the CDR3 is TGTGCCAGCAGCTTAGGACTGGCCAGCACAGATACGCAGTATTTT. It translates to CASSLGLASTDTQYF.

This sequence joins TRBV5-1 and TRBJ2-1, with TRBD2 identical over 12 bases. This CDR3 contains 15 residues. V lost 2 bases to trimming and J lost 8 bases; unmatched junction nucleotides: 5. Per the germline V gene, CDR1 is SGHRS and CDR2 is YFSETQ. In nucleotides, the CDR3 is TGCGCCAGCAGCTTCAAACTAGCGGGAGGCTATGAGCAGTTCTTC. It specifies CASSFKLAGGYEQFF.

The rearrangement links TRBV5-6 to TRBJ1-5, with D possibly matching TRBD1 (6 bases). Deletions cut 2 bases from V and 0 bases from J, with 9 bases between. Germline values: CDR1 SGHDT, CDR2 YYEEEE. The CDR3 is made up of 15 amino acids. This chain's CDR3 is CASSFWGHSNQPQHF. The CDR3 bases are TGTGCCAGCAGCTTTTGGGGACATAGCAATCAGCCCCAGCATTTT. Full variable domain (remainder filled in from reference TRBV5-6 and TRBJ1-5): DAGVTQSPTHLIKTRGQQVTLRCSPKSGHDTVSWYQQALGQGPQFIFQYYEEEERQRGNFPDRFSGHQFPNYSSELNVNALLLGDSALYLCASSFWGHSNQPQHFGDGTRLSIL.